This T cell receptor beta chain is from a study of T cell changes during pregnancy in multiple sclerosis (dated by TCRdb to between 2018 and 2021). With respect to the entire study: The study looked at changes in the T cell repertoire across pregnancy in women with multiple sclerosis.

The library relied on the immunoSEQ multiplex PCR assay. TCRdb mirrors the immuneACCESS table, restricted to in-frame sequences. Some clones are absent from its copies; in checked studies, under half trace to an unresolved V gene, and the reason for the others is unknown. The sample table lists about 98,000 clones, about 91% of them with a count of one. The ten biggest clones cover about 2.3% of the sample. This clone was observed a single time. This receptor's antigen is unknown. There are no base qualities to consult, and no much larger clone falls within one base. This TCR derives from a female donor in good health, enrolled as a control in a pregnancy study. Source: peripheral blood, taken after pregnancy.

In nucleotide form, the sequence is TGTGCCAGCACCAACTTCTACAATGAGCAGTTCTTC. This codes for CASTNFYNEQFF. The chain employs TRBV7-9 and TRBJ2-1; the D gene is not confidently resolved. The cysteine opens and the phenylalanine closes a CDR3 of 12 amino acids. The entry retains the CDR3 DNA only, 36 bases that are in frame from base 1. The trim is 7 bases for V and 3 bases for J, with a gap of 7 bases between the germline ends. Via the germline V gene (reference sequence), CDR1 is SEHNR and CDR2 FQNEAQ.